This T cell receptor (beta chain) comes out of a study of OX40 agonist ivuxolimab in advanced cancers. Across the study: Ivuxolimab, an agonist antibody against OX40 (CD134), was given to patients. Of mixed ages from about 23 to 90 and averaging about 60 years, the group was over 80% male.

To note about this clone: Its antigen is as yet unknown.

Using immunoSEQ multiplex PCR, the repertoire was profiled, and TCRdb retains in-frame clones only, with some absent. The table lists 35,000 to 45,000 clones, 65% to 80% of them singletons, with approximately 13% in the top ten. Study results and limitations: Expanded clones were, on average, more numerous among CD8+ T cells than CD4+. With doses of 0.1 to 3.0 mg/kg, CD4+ and CD8+ blood T cells had undergone clonal expansion by week 6.

This CDR3 has 11 amino acids. CDR1 is SGHVS, CDR2 FQNEAQ, per germline. V was pared by 4 bases and J by 10 bases, with 10 bases between. This chain connects TRBV7-8 to TRBJ1-1; unclear D gene. This TCR was sampled from an adult with an advanced solid tumor such as melanoma, head and neck, liver or kidney cancer. Sequences were derived from CD4+ or CD8+ T cells sorted from blood, sampled in a trial of the OX40 agonist ivuxolimab. CDR3 protein: CASSSGAGAFF. Here the CDR3 DNA reads TGTGCCAGCAGCTCCGGAGCAGGAGCTTTCTTT.